This T cell receptor beta chain emerged from a study of human T cells and chemical hapten exposure. This clonotype was observed a handful of times. What it recognizes is unknown. Whole-study findings and limits: With DPC sensitization, TCRs exceeding 1 in 1000 frequency showed no change.

TCRdb recomputed calls from the RACE reads with MiXCR, one row per CDR3 protein. The sample has more than 250,000 distinct CDR3 sequences; roughly 8.9% are singletons. The sample's time point: pre-sensitization, week 0. The treatment is: therapeutic diphenylcyclopropenone sensitization with weekly scalp DPC. This CDR3 is built from 13 residues. V was trimmed by 2 bases and J by 8 bases, leaving 13 bases between them. The chain links TRBV23-1 to TRBJ2-7, with D possibly matching TRBD1 (6 bases). TRBV23-1 is classed as an ORF, of uncertain function. This clonotype was obtained from a woman between 35 and 50 years old with alopecia areata. Some clones in this sample may be carry-over from other donors' samples. The sequenced sample was whole blood, obtained in connection with sensitization to the hapten diphenylcyclopropenone (DPC). The CDR3, as DNA: TGCGCCAGCAGTCAACAAGACAGGCCAAAGCAGTACTTC. Its translation is CASSQQDRPKQYF.